The source of this TCR beta chain is a study of shared clonotypes between healthy human individuals. The CDR3 is 12 amino acids. Trimming shortened V by 10 bases and J by 9 bases, and 18 bases separated the two germline ends. CDR1 and CDR2 from the germline V gene are ENHRY and SYGVKD. Measured with immunoSEQ multiplex PCR; TCRdb has only the in-frame clones, and not every one. The repertoire holds approximately 480,000 clones, with 75% to 80% as singletons. The TCR comes from a woman in her thirties or forties in good health. Some clones in this sample may be carry-over from other donors' samples. The V gene is TRBV10-3, the J gene TRBJ2-5; D might be TRBD2 (6 bases). The specimen sequenced was PBMCs. The CDR3 reads CATSRGIRAQYF. The CDR3 DNA reads TGTGCCACCAGCCGGGGGATTAGGGCCCAGTACTTC.